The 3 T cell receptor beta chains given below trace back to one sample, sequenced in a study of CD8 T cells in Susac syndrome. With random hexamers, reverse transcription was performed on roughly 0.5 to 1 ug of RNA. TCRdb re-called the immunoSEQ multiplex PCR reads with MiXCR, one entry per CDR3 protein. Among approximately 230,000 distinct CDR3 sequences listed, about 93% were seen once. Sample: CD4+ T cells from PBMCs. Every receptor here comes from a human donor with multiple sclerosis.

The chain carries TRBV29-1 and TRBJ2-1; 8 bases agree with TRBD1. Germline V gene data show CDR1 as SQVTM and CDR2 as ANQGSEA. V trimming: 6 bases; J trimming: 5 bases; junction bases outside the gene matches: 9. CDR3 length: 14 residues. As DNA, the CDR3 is TGCAGCGTCGACCGACAGGGGAGAAACAATGAGCAGTTCTTC. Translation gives CSVDRQGRNNEQFF.

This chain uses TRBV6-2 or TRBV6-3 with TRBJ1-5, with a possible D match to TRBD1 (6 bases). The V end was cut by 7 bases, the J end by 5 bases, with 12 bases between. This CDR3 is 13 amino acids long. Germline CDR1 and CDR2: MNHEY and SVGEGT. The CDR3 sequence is CASTGTNYQPQHF. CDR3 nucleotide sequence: TGTGCCAGCACGGGGACAAACTATCAGCCCCAGCATTTT.

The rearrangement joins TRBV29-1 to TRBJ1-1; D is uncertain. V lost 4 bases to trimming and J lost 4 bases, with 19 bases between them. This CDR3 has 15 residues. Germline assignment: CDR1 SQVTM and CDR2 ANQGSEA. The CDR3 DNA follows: TGCAGCGTTGTTAGCCCCAGAACCTCAACCACTGAAGCTTTCTTT. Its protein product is CSVVSPRTSTTEAFF.